This TCR beta chain came from a study of CD8 T cells in Susac syndrome. Study findings and constraints: Clonal expansion did not appear in Susac syndrome CD4+ T cell repertoires. A relatively small number of individuals underwent TCR sequencing and HLA analysis.

A word on this clonotype: The antigen is not known.

Reverse transcription used roughly 0.5 to 1 ug RNA and random hexamers. Amplification of TCR beta CDR3 by immunoSEQ multiplex PCR spanned 54 Vbeta and 13 Jbeta. TCRdb used MiXCR to reprocess the immunoSEQ multiplex PCR reads, holding one entry per CDR3 protein. This repertoire shows 95,000 to 150,000 distinct CDR3 sequences, under 96% found once; its top ten account for roughly 0.14%. Purification of the CD8+ and CD4+ T cells relied on negative isolation, and TEMRA cells underwent FACS enrichment. The CDR3 extends over 16 amino acids. V lost 3 bases, J lost 9 bases, and 13 bases stayed unmatched. Germline loops: CDR1 DFQATT, CDR2 SNEGSKA (reference sequence).

The sequenced sample was CD4+ T cells from PBMCs. This sequence was found in a human donor with Susac syndrome. The chain recombines TRBV20-1 with TRBJ2-1; 11 bases are shared with TRBD2. The CDR3 nucleotides read TGCAGTGCTAGGGGGGTTTTAGCGGGAGGGATAAGTGAGCAGTTCTTC. Protein product: CSARGVLAGGISEQFF.